These 30 T cell receptor beta chains share one sample of origin, sequenced in a study of cytomegalovirus exposure and HLA in healthy donors. The primer mix had 60 Vbeta and 13 Jbeta primers. Clones were sequenced by immunoSEQ multiplex PCR, and TCRdb holds only the in-frame ones, with some missing. The table has 110,000 or so clones, nearly 80% seen once. The sample was PBMCs. The source is a man aged 25 to 40 in good health and CMV-seronegative.

The CDR3 sequence is CASSLEAGSYEQYF. Here the CDR3 DNA reads TGTGCCAGCAGCTTAGAGGCAGGGTCCTACGAGCAGTACTTC. The chain has TRBV11-2 and TRBJ2-7; D perhaps matches TRBD1 (5 bases). The CDR3 is 14 amino acids. The germline V gene has CDR1 SGHAT and CDR2 FQNNGV. Trimming left V 0 bases short and J 1 base short, with 7 bases between.

The gene calls are TRBV19 and TRBJ2-1; no reliable D call. Trimming removed 1 base from V and 6 bases from J, with 10 bases in between. Germline assignment: CDR1 LNHDA and CDR2 SQIVND (reference sequence). This CDR3 contains 14 residues. The CDR3 spells CASSIVDSSNEQFF. DNA of the CDR3: TGTGCCAGTAGTATAGTCGATAGCTCCAATGAGCAGTTCTTC.

The chain employs TRBV6-6 and TRBJ2-7, with 12 bases identical to TRBD1. CDR1 MNHNY and CDR2 SVGAGI come from the germline V gene (reference sequence). CDR3 size: 16 residues. After removal of 5 bases from V and 6 bases from J, the junction contained 11 bases not matched to a gene. CDR3 coding DNA: TGTGCCAGCAGTCCCAAACCCGGGACAGGGGGCCTCGAGCAGTACTTC. It encodes CASSPKPGTGGLEQYF.

This clone has more than one count but fewer than ten. The chain has TRBV4-1 and TRBJ1-1; 8 bases fit TRBD1. Germline-derived CDR1 and CDR2 are MGHRA and YSYEKL. The CDR3 is made up of 16 amino acids. Losses at the gene ends were 5 bases for V and 4 bases for J; bases not matched to a gene: 12. The CDR3 coding sequence is TGCGCCAGCAGCGGTAACAGGGGGTCCGGGTTCACTGAAGCTTTCTTT. Its translation is CASSGNRGSGFTEAFF.

The chain is built from TRBV10-1 and TRBJ1-2; the match to TRBD1 covers 7 bases. The CDR3 is 14 amino acids. Germline V gene data show CDR1 as WNHNN and CDR2 as SYGVQD (reference sequence). The junction had 3 bases not matched to a gene; V was cut back by 0 bases and J by 5 bases. The DNA of the CDR3 is TGCGCCAGCAGTGAGTCTGGGACAGCTTATGGCTACACCTTC. This encodes CASSESGTAYGYTF.

The V and J genes are TRBV7-7 and TRBJ2-1, with 14 bases matching TRBD2. Germline trimming cut 4 bases from V and 10 bases from J; bases unmatched to any gene: 3. Germline V lookup: CDR1 SSHAT, CDR2 FNYEAQ (reference sequence). The CDR3 totals 14 residues. The CDR3 DNA reads as TGTGCCAGCAGCTCGGGACTAGCGGGAGACGAGCAGTTCTTC. Translated, it gives CASSSGLAGDEQFF.

Only a few counts were recorded for this clone. The chain joins TRBV4-2 to TRBJ2-5; D may be TRBD2 (5 bases). The germline V and J ends were trimmed by 4 bases and 0 bases, with 24 bases remaining between them. This CDR3 has 19 residues. Per germline, CDR1 LGHNA and CDR2 YNFKEQ. CDR3 in DNA: TGTGCCAGCAGCCCCCGTCTGCGGGCCGACTCTTGGTACCAAGAGACCCAGTACTTC. Translated: CASSPRLRADSWYQETQYF.

This chain connects TRBV28 to TRBJ1-1; the D gene is possibly TRBD1 (5 bases). Trimming left V 2 bases short and J 4 bases short, with 11 bases between. Germline V CDR1 and CDR2: MDHEN, SYDVKM. The CDR3 is 14 residues long. The CDR3 loop is CASSLIGGGTEAFF. DNA of the CDR3: TGTGCCAGCAGTTTAATCGGGGGGGGCACTGAAGCTTTCTTT.

The chain carries TRBV2 and TRBJ2-1, with D possibly matching TRBD2 (5 bases). The CDR3 runs 13 residues. Trimming took off 4 bases at V and 6 bases at J, with 10 bases between the two ends. Germline V gene data show CDR1 as SNHLY and CDR2 as FYNNEI. The CDR3 DNA reads TGTGCCAGCAGTGTTTCCCGGGGCAATGAGCAGTTCTTC. Residues: CASSVSRGNEQFF.

This clone was detected only a few times. The chain uses TRBV19 and TRBJ2-1, with 8 bases that match TRBD1. Germline-derived CDR1 and CDR2 are LNHDA and SQIVND (reference sequence). The V gene end was trimmed by 4 bases and the J gene end by 16 bases; junction bases not matched to a gene: 15. This CDR3 spans 14 amino acids. The CDR3 here is CASSTSTGGIAEFF. The CDR3 DNA reads TGTGCCAGTAGTACTAGTACAGGGGGTATAGCGGAATTCTTC.

This clone was seen only a few times. V is TRBV9 and J is TRBJ1-2; D remains ambiguous. Germline CDR1 reads SGDLS; CDR2 reads YYNGEE. The length of the CDR3 is 12 residues. Trimming pared 0 bases from V and 4 bases from J, leaving 4 bases between. CDR3: CASSVGSYGYTF. CDR3 bases: TGTGCCAGCAGCGTAGGCAGCTATGGCTACACCTTC. The full variable domain, its missing parts supplied by reference TRBV9 and TRBJ1-2, is DSGVTQTPKHLITATGQRVTLRCSPRSGDLSVYWYQQSLDQGLQFLIQYYNGEERAKGNILERFSAQQFPDLHSELNLSSLELGDSALYFCASSVGSYGYTFGSGTRLTVV.

The chain is built from TRBV14 and TRBJ2-5; 8 nucleotides line up with TRBD1. CDR3 length equals 20 residues. Germline V CDR1 and CDR2: SGHDN, FVKESK. Unmatched junction bases numbered 22, after V lost 6 bases and J lost 1 base. This CDR3 is CASRQPNTLAPDRGQETQYF. The CDR3 DNA sequence: TGTGCCAGCAGGCAACCTAACACCCTGGCGCCCGACAGGGGCCAAGAGACCCAGTACTTC. The variable domain in full, completed from reference TRBV14 and TRBJ2-5, reads EAGVTQFPSHSVIEKGQTVTLRCDPISGHDNLYWYRRVMGKEIKFLLHFVKESKQDESGMPNNRFLAERTGGTYSTLKVQPAELEDSGVYFCASRQPNTLAPDRGQETQYFGPGTRLLVL.

The gene calls are TRBV5-1 and TRBJ1-1, with D tentatively TRBD1 (5 bases). Germline CDR1 SGHRS, CDR2 YFSETQ. V shed 4 bases and J shed 6 bases, with 19 bases lying between them. This CDR3 region has 15 residues. CDR3 region: CASSSRESGMAEAFF. CDR3 in DNA: TGCGCCAGCAGCAGCAGAGAGTCAGGGATGGCTGAAGCTTTCTTT.

The chain carries TRBV6-1 and TRBJ2-4; 8 nucleotides agree with TRBD1. V lost 6 bases to trimming and J lost 0 bases; unmatched junction nucleotides: 13. Germline V gene data show CDR1 as MNHNS and CDR2 as SASEGT. The CDR3 spans 18 residues. As DNA, the CDR3 is TGTGCCAGCAGGGAACAGGGGGGTGCTGGCTCAGCCAAAAACATTCAGTACTTC. This codes for CASREQGGAGSAKNIQYF.

This sequence joins TRBV5-6 and TRBJ2-5, with 15 bases matching TRBD2. Per germline, CDR1 SGHDT and CDR2 YYEEEE. This CDR3 is 17 amino acids long. V shed 3 bases, J shed 5 bases, and the junction held 8 bases outside the gene matches. The CDR3: CASSSRTSGGATETQYF. CDR3 coding DNA: TGTGCCAGCAGCTCGCGGACTAGCGGGGGGGCCACCGAGACCCAGTACTTC.

The V and J genes are TRBV9 and TRBJ2-7, with 9 bases fitting TRBD2. V lost 0 bases to trimming and J lost 0 bases; unmatched junction nucleotides: 4. CDR3 size: 16 residues. The V gene's germline CDR1 is SGDLS and CDR2 YYNGEE. Here the CDR3 reads CASSVGGSGSSYEQYF. The CDR3 DNA follows: TGTGCCAGCAGCGTAGGTGGTAGCGGGAGCTCCTACGAGCAGTACTTC. The whole variable domain, filled in from reference TRBV9 and TRBJ2-7, reads DSGVTQTPKHLITATGQRVTLRCSPRSGDLSVYWYQQSLDQGLQFLIQYYNGEERAKGNILERFSAQQFPDLHSELNLSSLELGDSALYFCASSVGGSGSSYEQYFGPGTRLTVT.

The CDR3 region has the DNA TGTGCCAGCTCACCACCATCCAGGGTTCTCTACGAGCAGTACTTC. Encoded protein: CASSPPSRVLYEQYF. The chain uses TRBV18 and TRBJ2-7; D perhaps matches TRBD1 (5 bases). V gave up 0 bases and J gave up 3 bases, with 12 bases separating them. Germline CDR1 and CDR2: KGHSH and LQKENI. The CDR3 has 15 residues.

The V gene is TRBV7-9, the J gene TRBJ2-1; D not certain. V dropped 0 bases and J dropped 9 bases, with 6 bases sitting between them. CDR1 is SEHNR, CDR2 FQNEAQ, per germline (reference sequence). The CDR3 is 12 residues long. The DNA for the CDR3 is TGTGCCAGCAGCTTAGCCAACGGTGAGCAGTTCTTC. As protein: CASSLANGEQFF.

J is TRBJ2-2 and V is TRBV28; 8 bases map to TRBD1. In germline, CDR1 is MDHEN, CDR2 SYDVKM. J gave up 7 bases and V 7 bases, and 11 bases lay outside the gene matches. The CDR3 has 15 residues. The CDR3 DNA is TGTGCCAGCATGGGGGCAGGGGGCGTCGACGGGGAGCTGTTTTTT. Protein: CASMGAGGVDGELFF.

In this sample, this clone turned up a few times. The chain carries TRBV30 and TRBJ1-4, with D possibly TRBD1 on 6 matching bases. Looked up from germline, CDR1 is GTSNPN and CDR2 is SVGIG (reference sequence). V lost 1 base and J lost 8, with 17 bases in between. The CDR3 sequence is 15 residues long. In DNA, the CDR3 is TGTGCCTGGAGTGAAATCGGACAGATTCGGGAAAAACTGTTTTTT. This translates into CAWSEIGQIREKLFF. The whole variable domain, filled in from reference TRBV30 and TRBJ1-4, reads SQTIHQWPATLVQPVGSPLSLECTVEGTSNPNLYWYRQAAGRGLQLLFYSVGIGQISSEVPQNLSASRPQDRQFILSSKKLLLSDSGFYLCAWSEIGQIREKLFFGSGTQLSVL.

The chain employs TRBV9 and TRBJ1-2; the match to TRBD1 covers 8 bases. Germline V lookup: CDR1 SGDLS, CDR2 YYNGEE. There are 17 residues in the CDR3. The V and J ends lost 1 base and 3 bases, in that order; junction bases with no gene match: 11. CDR3 in amino acids: CASSVTPDRGGDYGYTF. For the CDR3, the DNA is TGTGCCAGCAGCGTAACCCCAGACAGGGGTGGGGACTATGGCTACACCTTC.

The rearrangement uses TRBV7-9 and TRBJ1-5; 7 bases are shared with TRBD1. The CDR3 contains 14 residues. Germline V gene lookup returns CDR1 SEHNR and CDR2 FQNEAQ (reference sequence). V shed 5 bases and J 2 bases; nucleotides not matched to a gene: 3. The chain's CDR3 is CASSGGTGNQPQHF. The CDR3 bases are TGTGCCAGCAGCGGCGGGACAGGCAATCAGCCCCAGCATTTT.

The chain has TRBV4-1 and TRBJ2-5; 8 nucleotides align to TRBD1. Germline V lookup: CDR1 MGHRA, CDR2 YSYEKL. The V segment lost 2 bases and the J segment 2 bases; nucleotides outside the gene matches: 1. This CDR3 is 14 amino acids long. In DNA, the CDR3 is TGCGCCAGCAGCCAAACAGGGGGACAAGAGACCCAGTACTTC. This translates into CASSQTGGQETQYF.

The J gene is TRBJ1-1, the V gene TRBV6-5, with a possible D match to TRBD1 (6 bases). Deletions cut 4 bases from V and 9 bases from J, with 12 bases between. CDR1 is MNHEY, CDR2 SVGAGI, per germline. CDR3 size: 12 residues. The CDR3 DNA sequence: TGTGCCAGCAGTTTAGACAGGTCGAAAGCTTTCTTT. Encoded protein: CASSLDRSKAFF.

CDR3 loop: CASSNRAKIQYF. In DNA, the CDR3 is TGTGCCAGTAGTAACAGGGCAAAGATTCAGTACTTC. The chain links TRBV19 to TRBJ2-4; D is possibly TRBD1 (6 bases). CDR3 size: 12 residues. Trimming removed 4 bases from V and 10 bases from J, with 11 bases in between. CDR1 and CDR2 (germline): LNHDA, SQIVND (reference sequence).

In this sample, this clone turned up once. This chain links TRBV5-4 with TRBJ1-6; 7 nucleotides line up with TRBD1. This CDR3 is 17 amino acids long. Germline lookup yields CDR1 SGHNT and CDR2 YYREEE (reference sequence). V dropped 4 bases and J dropped 5; count of bases not matched to a gene: 12. CDR3 residues: CASSPGTAVVDNSPLHF. The CDR3 DNA sequence: TGTGCCAGCAGCCCGGGGACAGCAGTAGTTGATAATTCACCCCTCCACTTT.

V and J are TRBV5-4 and TRBJ1-1; tentative D call: TRBD1 (6 bases). V lost 3 bases, J lost 2 bases, and 11 bases lay in between. The V gene's germline CDR1 is SGHNT and CDR2 YYREEE (reference sequence). This CDR3 region has 14 residues. The CDR3 sequence is CASSSGTFNTEAFF. The CDR3 DNA follows: TGTGCCAGCAGCTCCGGGACATTTAACACTGAAGCTTTCTTT.

The chain recombines TRBV21-1 with TRBJ2-7; TRBD2 reflects the table's D call only, with no check against the DNA. TRBV21-1 corresponds to a pseudogene. The CDR3 contains 16 residues. Here the CDR3 DNA reads TGTGCCAGCAGCTTGTGCGCAAAGGAGGATTCCTACGAGCAGTACTTC. Residues: CASSLCAKEDSYEQYF.

The J gene is TRBJ2-7, the V gene TRBV11-2, with 10 bases matching TRBD1. CDR3 length: 14 residues. The germline gives CDR1 SGHAT, CDR2 FQNNGV. With V trimmed by 5 bases and J by 6 bases, 7 bases remained unmatched. CDR3 sequence reads: CASSARDRGPEQYF. Written as DNA, the CDR3 is TGTGCCAGCAGCGCCCGGGACAGGGGCCCCGAGCAGTACTTC.

The chain joins TRBV6-7 to TRBJ1-4, with unresolved D. TRBV6-7 is given ORF status, its function remaining uncertain. The CDR3 has 18 residues. V lost 0 bases to trimming and J lost 2 bases, with 16 bases between them. The CDR3 bases are TGTGCCAGCAGTTACTCGCGGGAATCAAGAATGACTAATGAAAAACTGTTTTTT. It translates to CASSYSRESRMTNEKLFF.